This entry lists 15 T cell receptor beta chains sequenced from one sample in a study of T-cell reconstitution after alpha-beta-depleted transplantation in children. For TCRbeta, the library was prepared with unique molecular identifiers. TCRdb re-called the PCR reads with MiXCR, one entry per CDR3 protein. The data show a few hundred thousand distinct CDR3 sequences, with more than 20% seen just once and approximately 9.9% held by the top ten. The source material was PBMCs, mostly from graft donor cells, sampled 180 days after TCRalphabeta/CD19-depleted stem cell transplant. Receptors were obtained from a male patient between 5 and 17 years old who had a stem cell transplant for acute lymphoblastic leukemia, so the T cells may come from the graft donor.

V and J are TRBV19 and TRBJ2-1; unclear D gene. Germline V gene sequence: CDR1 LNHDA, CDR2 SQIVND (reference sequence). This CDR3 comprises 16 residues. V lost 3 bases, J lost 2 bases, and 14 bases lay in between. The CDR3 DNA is TGTGCCAGTAGTATCCAGTCTGCCACTCCCTACAATGAGCAGTTCTTC. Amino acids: CASSIQSATPYNEQFF. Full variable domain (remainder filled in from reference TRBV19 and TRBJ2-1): DGGITQSPKYLFRKEGQNVTLSCEQNLNHDAMYWYRQDPGQGLRLIYYSQIVNDFQKGDIAEGYSVSREKKESFPLTVTSAQKNPTAFYLCASSIQSATPYNEQFFGPGTRLTVL.

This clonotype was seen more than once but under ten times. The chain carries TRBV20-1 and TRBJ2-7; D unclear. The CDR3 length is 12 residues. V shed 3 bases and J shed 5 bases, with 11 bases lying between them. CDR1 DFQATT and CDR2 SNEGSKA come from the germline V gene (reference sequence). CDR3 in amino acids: CSASGYRHEQYF. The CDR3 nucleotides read TGCAGTGCTAGTGGGTACCGCCACGAGCAGTACTTC.

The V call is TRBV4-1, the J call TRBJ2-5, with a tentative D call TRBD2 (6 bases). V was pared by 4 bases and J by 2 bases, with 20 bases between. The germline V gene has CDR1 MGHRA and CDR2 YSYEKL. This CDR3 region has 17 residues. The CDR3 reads CASSRDVKGGKQETQYF. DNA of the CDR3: TGCGCCAGCAGCCGAGACGTAAAGGGCGGGAAGCAAGAGACCCAGTACTTC.

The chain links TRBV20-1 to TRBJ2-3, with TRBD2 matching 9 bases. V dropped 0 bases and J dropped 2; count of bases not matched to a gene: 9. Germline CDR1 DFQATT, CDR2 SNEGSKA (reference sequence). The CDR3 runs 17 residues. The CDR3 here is CSARDGALAGFTDTQYF. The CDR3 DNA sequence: TGCAGTGCTAGAGATGGGGCCCTAGCGGGGTTCACAGATACGCAGTATTTT.

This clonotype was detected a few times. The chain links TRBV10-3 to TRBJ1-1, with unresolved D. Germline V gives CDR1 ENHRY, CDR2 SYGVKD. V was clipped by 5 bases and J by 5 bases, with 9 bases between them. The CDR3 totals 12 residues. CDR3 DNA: TGTGCCATCAGTCGGGAACCGACTGAAGCTTTCTTT. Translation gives CAISREPTEAFF.

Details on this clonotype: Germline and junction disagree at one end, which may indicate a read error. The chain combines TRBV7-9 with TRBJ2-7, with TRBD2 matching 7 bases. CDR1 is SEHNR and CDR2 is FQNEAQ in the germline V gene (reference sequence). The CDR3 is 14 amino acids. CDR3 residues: CASSPAGNSHEQYF. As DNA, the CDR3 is TGTGCCAGCAGCCCAGCGGGGAACTCCCACGAGCAGTACTTC. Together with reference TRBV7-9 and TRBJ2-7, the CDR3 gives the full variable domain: DTGVSQNPRHKITKRGQNVTFRCDPISEHNRLYWYRQTLGQGPEFLTYFQNEAQLEKSRLLSDRFSAERPKGSFSTLEIQRTEQGDSAMYLCASSPAGNSHEQYFGPGTRLTVT.

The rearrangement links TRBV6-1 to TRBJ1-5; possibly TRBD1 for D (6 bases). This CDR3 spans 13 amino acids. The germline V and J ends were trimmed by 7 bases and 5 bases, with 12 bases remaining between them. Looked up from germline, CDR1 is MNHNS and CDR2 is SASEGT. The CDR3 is CASKRGNYQPQHF. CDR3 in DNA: TGTGCCAGCAAGAGGGGGAACTATCAGCCCCAGCATTTT.

Written as DNA, the CDR3 is TGTGCCAGCGGTTTTTGGGACAGACGGAATCAGCCCCAGCATTTT. Translating gives CASGFWDRRNQPQHF. V gene TRBV3-1 combines with J gene TRBJ1-5; 7 bases fit TRBD1. CDR3 length: 15 amino acids. The germline CDR1 and CDR2 sequences are LGHDT and YNNKEL (reference sequence). Unmatched junction bases numbered 11, after V lost 8 bases and J lost 4 bases.

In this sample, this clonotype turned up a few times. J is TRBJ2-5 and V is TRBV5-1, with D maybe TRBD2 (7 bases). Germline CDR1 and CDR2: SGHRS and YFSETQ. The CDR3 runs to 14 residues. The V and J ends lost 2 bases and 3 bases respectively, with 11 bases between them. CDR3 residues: CASSFGGREETQYF. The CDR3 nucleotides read TGCGCCAGCAGCTTCGGGGGGCGTGAAGAGACCCAGTACTTC. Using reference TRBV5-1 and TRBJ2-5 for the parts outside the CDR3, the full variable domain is KAGVTQTPRYLIKTRGQQVTLSCSPISGHRSVSWYQQTPGQGLQFLFEYFSETQRNKGNFPGRFSGRQFSNSRSEMNVSTLELGDSALYLCASSFGGREETQYFGPGTRLLVL.

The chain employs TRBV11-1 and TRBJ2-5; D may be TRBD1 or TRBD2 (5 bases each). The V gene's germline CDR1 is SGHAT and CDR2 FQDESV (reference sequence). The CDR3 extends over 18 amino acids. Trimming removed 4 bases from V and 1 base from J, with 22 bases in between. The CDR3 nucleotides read TGTGCCAGCAGCTCCTTCCGGGACCCCGTTTGGGGCCAAGAGACCCAGTACTTC. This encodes CASSSFRDPVWGQETQYF.

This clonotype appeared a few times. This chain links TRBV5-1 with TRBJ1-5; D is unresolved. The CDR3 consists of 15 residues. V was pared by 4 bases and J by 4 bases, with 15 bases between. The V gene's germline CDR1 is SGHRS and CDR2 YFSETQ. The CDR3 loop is CASSQNPWRNQPQHF. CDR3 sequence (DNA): TGCGCCAGCAGCCAGAATCCCTGGAGGAATCAGCCCCAGCATTTT. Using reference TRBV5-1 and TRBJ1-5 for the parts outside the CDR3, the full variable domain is KAGVTQTPRYLIKTRGQQVTLSCSPISGHRSVSWYQQTPGQGLQFLFEYFSETQRNKGNFPGRFSGRQFSNSRSEMNVSTLELGDSALYLCASSQNPWRNQPQHFGDGTRLSIL.

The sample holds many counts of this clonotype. CDR3 in DNA: TGCGCCAGCAGCTTTAACGCGGGAGTAATGGAGTTCTTC. Encoded protein: CASSFNAGVMEFF. The V call is TRBV5-1, the J call TRBJ2-1; 7 positions match TRBD2. Trimming at V came to 2 bases and at J to 14 bases, leaving 10 bases not matched to a gene. The CDR3 is 13 amino acids. Germline CDR1 reads SGHRS; CDR2 reads YFSETQ.

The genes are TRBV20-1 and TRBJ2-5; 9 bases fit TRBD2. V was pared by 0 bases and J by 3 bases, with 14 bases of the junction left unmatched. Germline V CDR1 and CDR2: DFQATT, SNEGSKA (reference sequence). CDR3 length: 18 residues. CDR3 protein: CSARDLQIGGRVKETQYF. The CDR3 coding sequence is TGCAGTGCTAGAGATCTCCAAATTGGCGGGAGGGTCAAAGAGACCCAGTACTTC.

The CDR3 sequence: CASSSGQGDEKLFF. CDR3 sequence (DNA): TGTGCCAGCAGTTCGGGACAAGGGGATGAAAAACTGTTTTTT. The rearrangement uses TRBV12-3 or TRBV12-4 and TRBJ1-4; D perhaps matches TRBD1 (6 bases). The CDR3 loop spans 14 amino acids. Trimming left V 4 bases short and J 6 bases short, with 12 bases between.

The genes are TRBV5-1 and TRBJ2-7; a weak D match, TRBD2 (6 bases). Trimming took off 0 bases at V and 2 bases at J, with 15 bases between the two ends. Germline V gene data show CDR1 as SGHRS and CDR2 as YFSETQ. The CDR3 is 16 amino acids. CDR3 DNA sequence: TGCGCCAGCAGCTTGGTCTCCGGCGGGGCAGCCTACGAGCAGTACTTC. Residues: CASSLVSGGAAYEQYF.